These 22 T cell receptor beta chains were sequenced from one sample in a study of blood T cells in healthy people across ages. A second about 6 to 11 cycle PCR used barcoded and J-beta primers. TCRdb passed the 5' RACE reads through MiXCR, listing each CDR3 protein once. The repertoire holds some 800,000 distinct CDR3 sequences, with roughly 25% as singletons. The same data also contributed to another study, on T cells of mothers and their children.

Source material: blood. The receptor source for this set is a boy younger than 18 in good health.

There are a few counts of this clonotype. The chain couples TRBV25-1 to TRBJ2-7, with TRBD1 matching over 10 bases. Trimming cost V 6 bases and J 2 bases; bases outside gene matches: 7. The CDR3 totals 15 residues. Germline V CDR1 and CDR2: MGHDK, SYGVNS. The CDR3 DNA reads TGTGCCAGCAGCGACTCCGGGACAGGGGCCTACGAGCAGTACTTC. Translating it yields CASSDSGTGAYEQYF.

This clonotype was found once. Because it lacks the conserved phenylalanine or tryptophan at the end, this CDR3 is likely a read error. This chain joins TRBV7-2 and TRBJ2-4; the match to TRBD2 covers 9 bases. The CDR3 spans 18 residues. Germline assignment: CDR1 SGHTA and CDR2 FQGNSA. After removal of 1 base from V and 2 bases from J, the junction contained 9 bases not matched to a gene. This CDR3 is CASSLELAGWGSKNIQYL. CDR3 sequence (DNA): TGTGCCAGCAGCTTAGAGCTAGCGGGGTGGGGGTCCAAAAACATTCAGTACCTC.

V gene TRBV28 combines with J gene TRBJ2-5; TRBD2 matches at 10 bases. The J call may be mistaken, given a closer DNA end match to TRBJ2-7. The CDR3 sequence is 16 residues long. The germline V gene has CDR1 MDHEN and CDR2 SYDVKM. The CDR3 reads CASSSLAGASSYEQYF. CDR3 coding DNA: TGTGCCAGCAGTTCGCTAGCGGGGGCTAGCTCCTACGAGCAGTACTTC.

The chain is built from TRBV6-1 and TRBJ1-1; D may be TRBD1 (5 bases). The V end lost 6 bases, the J end lost 2 bases, and 19 bases lay between the germline ends. CDR1 MNHNS and CDR2 SASEGT come from the germline V gene. The CDR3 is 16 residues long. This CDR3 is CASRKKRGSGNTEAFF. CDR3 DNA: TGTGCCAGCAGAAAGAAGAGGGGCAGCGGTAACACTGAAGCTTTCTTT.

CDR3 in DNA: TGTGCCAGTTCTCGGGCACTCCCTCAAAGGGCTAATGAAAAACTGTTTTTT. It is translated as CASSRALPQRANEKLFF. The chain has TRBV27 and TRBJ1-4, with D uncertain. The CDR3 is 17 residues long. V shed 9 bases and J shed 3 bases, with 23 bases lying between them. The V gene's germline CDR1 is MNHEY and CDR2 SMNVEV (reference sequence).

In its sample, this clonotype was seen a few times. The rearrangement joins TRBV6-2 or TRBV6-3 to TRBJ1-5, with D uncertain. This CDR3 spans 15 amino acids. Trimming stripped 2 bases from V and 5 bases from J, with 13 bases between. The V gene's germline CDR1 is MNHEY and CDR2 SVGEGT. CDR3 in DNA: TGTGCCAGCAGTTACGAGGCAGTTCGGGATCAGCCCCAGCATTTT. Translated: CASSYEAVRDQPQHF.

Comments on this clonotype: A junction end diverges from the germline sequence, so it may reflect a read error. The V gene is TRBV7-2, the J gene TRBJ2-2; D not resolved. Germline V lookup: CDR1 SGHTA, CDR2 FQGNSA. The CDR3 runs to 13 residues. The CDR3 nucleotides read TGTGCCAACAGCTTAGAGTGGCTCGGGGAGCTGTTTTTT. Its translation is CANSLEWLGELFF.

With respect to this clonotype: One end of the junction is discordant with germline, which a read error may explain. V is TRBV10-3 and J is TRBJ2-1, with D possibly TRBD2 on 5 matching bases. The DNA matches TRBJ2-7 better at its end, which makes the J call doubtful. This CDR3 is 15 amino acids long. Per germline, CDR1 ENHRY and CDR2 SYGVKD. The CDR3 reads CATSGLWGRGDEQYF. Written as DNA, the CDR3 is TGCGCCACCAGCGGTCTTTGGGGTCGGGGAGACGAGCAGTACTTC.

This sequence joins TRBV20-1 and TRBJ2-4; 10 positions agree with TRBD1. CDR1 and CDR2 (germline): DFQATT, SNEGSKA (reference sequence). V shed 6 bases and J 3 bases; nucleotides not matched to a gene: 8. This CDR3 is 15 amino acids long. The CDR3 protein is CSAEPGTGDKNIQYF. Here the CDR3 DNA reads TGCAGTGCAGAACCCGGGACAGGGGACAAAAACATTCAGTACTTC.

This clonotype has a handful of counts. J is TRBJ2-1 and V is TRBV20-1, with 12 nucleotides matching TRBD2. The CDR3 is made up of 15 amino acids. V shed 0 bases, J shed 8 bases, and the junction held 5 bases outside the gene matches. The germline V gene has CDR1 DFQATT and CDR2 SNEGSKA (reference sequence). The CDR3 sequence is CSARDMTSGSYEQFF. CDR3 nucleotide sequence: TGCAGTGCTAGAGACATGACTAGCGGGAGCTATGAGCAGTTCTTC.

Written as DNA, the CDR3 is TGTGCCAGCAGTGAGTTTGAGGGAGACCTCAATGAGCAGTTCTTC. It translates to CASSEFEGDLNEQFF. The V gene is TRBV6-2 or TRBV6-3, the J gene TRBJ2-1; a possible D gene is TRBD2 (5 bases). V was clipped by 5 bases and J by 6 bases, with 17 bases between them. The CDR3 totals 15 residues. Germline loops: CDR1 MNHEY, CDR2 SVGEGT.

This clonotype was seen only a few times. In DNA, the CDR3 is TGTGCCAGCAGCTTAAGGTCTCGTGGCGGGAGTCTTATCTCTGGGGCCAACGTCCTGACTTTC. As protein: CASSLRSRGGSLISGANVLTF. The V and J genes are TRBV11-2 and TRBJ2-6; 7 nucleotides agree with TRBD2. V lost 2 bases and J lost 0; bases outside the gene matches: 16. Germline CDR1 and CDR2: SGHAT and FQNNGV. The CDR3 runs to 21 residues.

The V and J genes are TRBV25-1 and TRBJ2-5; D unresolved. The length of the CDR3 is 14 residues. V was cut by 5 bases and J by 4 bases, with 14 bases left in between. Germline loops: CDR1 MGHDK, CDR2 SYGVNS. In DNA form, the CDR3 reads TGTGCCAGCAGTCACCCCTCCCGCGGAGAGACCCAGTACTTC. Translated: CASSHPSRGETQYF.

This clonotype was counted between two and nine times. This chain links TRBV11-2 with TRBJ1-4; D is perhaps TRBD1 (5 bases). The CDR3 consists of 18 residues. V gave up 5 bases and J gave up 3 bases, with 22 bases separating them. Germline lookup yields CDR1 SGHAT and CDR2 FQNNGV. CDR3 nucleotides: TGTGCCAGCAGCCACCTTGGGGGATACGGCACGGCTAATGAAAAACTGTTTTTT. This encodes CASSHLGGYGTANEKLFF.

This clonotype was counted only a few times. The chain links TRBV7-2 to TRBJ1-2; TRBD1 is a possible D gene (5 bases). CDR1 and CDR2 (germline): SGHTA, FQGNSA. Trimming removed 1 base from V and 4 bases from J, with 10 bases in between. The CDR3 covers 14 residues. CDR3 nucleotides: TGTGCCAGCAGCTTAGTCGACAGTCCCTATGGCTACACCTTC. Amino acid sequence: CASSLVDSPYGYTF. Based on the CDR3 plus reference TRBV7-2 and TRBJ1-2, the full variable domain is GAGVSQSPSNKVTEKGKDVELRCDPISGHTALYWYRQSLGQGLEFLIYFQGNSAPDKSGLPSDRFSAERTGGSVSTLTIQRTQQEDSAVYLCASSLVDSPYGYTFGSGTRLTVV.

The chain joins TRBV24-1 to TRBJ2-5, with no clear D. Trimming took 2 bases from V and 5 from J, leaving 5 bases between them. The CDR3 runs to 12 residues. The germline V gene has CDR1 KGHDR and CDR2 SFDVKD. The CDR3 region has the DNA TGTGCCACCAGTGATTCTCGGGAGACCCAGTACTTC. Encoded protein: CATSDSRETQYF.

The V gene is TRBV7-9, the J gene TRBJ1-3; no firm D call. The V end lost 1 base, the J end lost 1 base, and 11 bases lay between the germline ends. The CDR3 is 16 residues long. Germline V CDR1 and CDR2: SEHNR, FQNEAQ (reference sequence). CDR3 nucleotides: TGTGCCAGCAGCTTAGTGTGGGGTCTTTCTGGAAACACCATATATTTT. Encoded protein: CASSLVWGLSGNTIYF.

This clonotype has more than one count but fewer than ten. The chain joins TRBV28 to TRBJ2-1; D is perhaps TRBD2 (6 bases). In germline, CDR1 is MDHEN, CDR2 SYDVKM. CDR3 size: 15 residues. V lost 7 bases and J 3 bases, leaving 16 bases between the germline ends. CDR3 in amino acids: CASNQRASVYNEQFF. CDR3 DNA sequence: TGTGCCAGCAATCAGAGGGCTAGCGTCTACAATGAGCAGTTCTTC.

V is TRBV6-6 and J is TRBJ2-4, with D tentatively TRBD2 (5 bases). The germline V gene encodes CDR1 MNHNY and CDR2 SVGAGI (reference sequence). The V end lost 4 bases, the J end lost 3 bases, and 19 bases lay between the germline ends. This CDR3 spans 17 amino acids. The CDR3 sequence: CASSSLDGLTIKNIQYF. For the CDR3, the DNA is TGTGCCAGCAGTTCCCTGGACGGACTGACTATCAAAAACATTCAGTACTTC.

Only one count was recorded for this clonotype. The chain couples TRBV28 to TRBJ2-5; D remains ambiguous. The CDR3 is made up of 13 amino acids. V dropped 5 bases and J dropped 5 bases, with 12 bases sitting between them. Germline V gene lookup returns CDR1 MDHEN and CDR2 SYDVKM. This CDR3 is CASSESGWETQYF. In DNA, the CDR3 is TGTGCCAGCAGTGAGAGTGGCTGGGAGACCCAGTACTTC. Drawing the rest from reference TRBV28 and TRBJ2-5, the complete variable domain is DVKVTQSSRYLVKRTGEKVFLECVQDMDHENMFWYRQDPGLGLRLIYFSYDVKMKEKGDIPEGYSVSREKKERFSLILESASTNQTSMYLCASSESGWETQYFGPGTRLLVL.

This clonotype was observed a handful of times. The chain carries TRBV4-3 and TRBJ2-2, with D unclear. The CDR3 totals 12 residues. Germline values: CDR1 LGHNA, CDR2 YSLEER. The V and J ends lost 5 bases and 8 bases respectively, with 9 bases between them. The CDR3 DNA sequence: TGCGCCAGCAGCTTCTTAGTAGGGGAGCTGTTTTTT. Translated, it gives CASSFLVGELFF.

The chain carries TRBV10-3 and TRBJ2-7; 12 bases fit TRBD1. This CDR3 has 17 residues. CDR1 and CDR2 (germline): ENHRY, SYGVKD. V shed 6 bases and J 5 bases; nucleotides not matched to a gene: 14. CDR3 sequence: CAISRDRGRGGENEQYF. Here the CDR3 DNA reads TGTGCCATCAGCCGGGACAGGGGGCGAGGGGGGGAGAACGAGCAGTACTTC.